The present T cell receptor beta chain was sequenced within a study of CD8 T cells in ankylosing spondylitis. TCRdb reprocessed the 5' RACE reads with MiXCR, giving one entry per CDR3 protein. Found here are hundreds of thousands of distinct CDR3 sequences, approximately 20% of them singletons; the top ten hold about an eighth. This CDR3 has 14 amino acids. Germline values: CDR1 DFQATT, CDR2 SNEGSKA (reference sequence). The ends lost 2 bases at V and 4 bases at J; junction bases unmatched: 5. The genes are TRBV20-1 and TRBJ2-7, with 10 bases aligning to TRBD2. The specimen was blood, either unsorted or a sorted T cell fraction (not recorded which). The TCR was taken from a male donor with ankylosing spondylitis or in good health (not recorded which). CDR3 residues: CSARILAGFYEQYF. DNA of the CDR3: TGCAGTGCTAGAATACTAGCGGGGTTTTACGAGCAGTACTTC.